The present T cell receptor (beta chain) was sequenced within a study of blood T cell repertoires in COVID-19. Study as a whole: The cDNA or gDNA used as material had been derived from T cells, B-cell-depleted T cells, or PBMCs.

The CDR3 runs to 14 residues. Germline V gene lookup returns CDR1 LGHDT and CDR2 YNNKEL (reference sequence). The V gene lost 4 bases and the J gene lost 8 bases, with 17 bases spanning the gap. In the source study's methods: Using reference gene primer amplification, nucleated cell counts were estimated. Method: immunoSEQ multiplex PCR; TCRdb's copy keeps in-frame clones and lacks some. V and J calls and clone size are those listed in that table; D and trimming were worked out from the DNA. The profile shows some 170,000 clones, approximately 80% of them singletons. The sequence derives from a man aged 60 to 69 with acute or convalescent COVID-19. This chain connects TRBV3-1 (or the pseudogene TRBV3-2) to TRBJ1-2; possibly TRBD1 for D (5 bases). Sequencing was performed on peripheral blood. The CDR3 loop reads CASSRERGGTGYTF. The CDR3, as DNA: TGTGCCAGCAGCCGCGAACGGGGGGGGACGGGCTACACCTTC.